Below, one TCR beta chain is given with its context. Its antigen is not known. V was cut by 7 bases and J by 3 bases, with 16 bases left in between. Germline CDR1 is SNHLY and CDR2 is FYNNEI. This CDR3 has 14 residues. It was with 60 Vbeta and 13 Jbeta primers that the PCR ran. Measured with immunoSEQ multiplex PCR; TCRdb has only the in-frame clones, and not every one. Found here are approximately 85,000 clones, around 70% of them singletons; the top ten hold 11%. The entry originates in a study of cytomegalovirus exposure and HLA in healthy donors. General study results and limits: An observed cluster of highly shared sequence variants was recorded as a likely sequencing artifact. Donors were assumed by presence/absence analyses to have roughly uniform sequencing depth. Among immune exposure information, only CMV serostatus was available.

Each of the donors was a healthy bone marrow donor. The source material was PBMCs. The chain employs TRBV2 and TRBJ2-7; TRBD1 might be the D (6 bases). The receptor comes from a woman aged 40 to 50 in good health and CMV-seropositive. CDR3 DNA: TGTGCCAGCATGGGGGCAGGGGAAAACTACGAGCAGTACTTC. It specifies CASMGAGENYEQYF.